The 10 T cell receptor beta chains given below trace back to one sample, sequenced in a study of blood T cell repertoires in COVID-19. TCRdb's table, derived via immunoSEQ multiplex PCR, lists solely in-frame clones and lacks some. The sample lists about 200,000 clones; roughly 86% were seen once. The sample comprised PBMCs or T cells enriched from blood (not recorded which). Receptors originate from a woman between 35 and 50 years old in a cohort exposed to, infected with or recovered from COVID-19 (not recorded which).

This clone is a singleton in its sample. The chain employs TRBV28 and TRBJ2-7; D ambiguous. The CDR3 is made up of 13 amino acids. Trimming pared 6 bases from V and 0 bases from J, leaving 9 bases between. Germline V gene sequence: CDR1 MDHEN, CDR2 SYDVKM. The CDR3 coding sequence is TGTGCCAGCAGATTTGGCGGCTCCTACGAGCAGTACTTC. Its translation: CASRFGGSYEQYF.

This clone has a handful of counts. The V and J genes are TRBV24-1 and TRBJ1-2, with 7 bases aligning to TRBD1. With V trimmed by 3 bases and J by 7 bases, 7 bases remained unmatched. CDR1 is KGHDR, CDR2 SFDVKD, per germline. The CDR3 length is 14 residues. The CDR3 here is CATSDPLTGVGYTF. The CDR3 DNA reads TGTGCCACCAGTGATCCCCTCACAGGGGTTGGCTACACCTTC.

V usage is TRBV29-1 and J usage is TRBJ1-1; 10 bases are a match to TRBD1. CDR1 SQVTM and CDR2 ANQGSEA come from the germline V gene. The CDR3 loop spans 16 amino acids. After removal of 5 bases from V and 0 bases from J, the junction contained 9 bases not matched to a gene. This chain's CDR3 is CSVSDRGREVNTEAFF. CDR3 DNA sequence: TGCAGCGTTTCTGACAGGGGGCGGGAGGTGAACACTGAAGCTTTCTTT.

The chain is built from TRBV5-6 and TRBJ2-7, with 7 bases that match TRBD2. Per the germline V gene, CDR1 is SGHDT and CDR2 is YYEEEE. The CDR3 loop spans 14 amino acids. V dropped 4 bases and J dropped 5; count of bases not matched to a gene: 9. The CDR3 nucleotides are TGTGCCAGCAGCCCAAGGCGGGGGTGGCACGAGCAGTACTTC. Its protein is CASSPRRGWHEQYF.

This clone was counted a single time. The chain has TRBV12-5 and TRBJ1-1; the D is unclear. The CDR3 has 12 amino acids. From germline, CDR1 is LGHNT and CDR2 FRNRAP. Trimming left V 7 bases short and J 5 bases short, with 11 bases between. The CDR3 here is CASASGNTEAFF. The DNA for the CDR3 is TGTGCTAGTGCCTCGGGGAATACTGAAGCTTTCTTT.

The CDR3: CASSPLGQGDYGYTF. CDR3 in DNA: TGTGCCAGCAGCCCACTGGGACAGGGAGACTATGGCTACACCTTC. V is TRBV7-2 and J is TRBJ1-2; TRBD1 matches at 9 bases. This CDR3 spans 15 amino acids. CDR1 is SGHTA, CDR2 FQGNSA, per germline. V lost 5 bases to trimming and J lost 3 bases; unmatched junction nucleotides: 7. The variable domain in full, with the rest retrieved from reference TRBV7-2 and TRBJ1-2, is GAGVSQSPSNKVTEKGKDVELRCDPISGHTALYWYRQSLGQGLEFLIYFQGNSAPDKSGLPSDRFSAERTGGSVSTLTIQRTQQEDSAVYLCASSPLGQGDYGYTFGSGTRLTVV.

This chain connects TRBV7-9 to TRBJ1-1; 7 bases fit TRBD1. The germline gives CDR1 SEHNR, CDR2 FQNEAQ (reference sequence). With V trimmed by 5 bases and J by 6 bases, 3 bases remained unmatched. The CDR3 covers 12 residues. CDR3 coding DNA: TGTGCCAGCAGCCCGACAGGGTCTGAAGCTTTCTTT. It specifies CASSPTGSEAFF. The whole variable domain, remainder taken from reference TRBV7-9 and TRBJ1-1, is DTGVSQNPRHKITKRGQNVTFRCDPISEHNRLYWYRQTLGQGPEFLTYFQNEAQLEKSRLLSDRFSAERPKGSFSTLEIQRTEQGDSAMYLCASSPTGSEAFFGQGTRLTVV.

This chain links TRBV6-4 with TRBJ1-2, with D perhaps matching TRBD1 (5 bases). V lost 2 bases to trimming and J lost 6 bases, with 13 bases between them. Germline V lookup: CDR1 MRHNA, CDR2 SNTAGT. The CDR3 extends over 14 amino acids. This CDR3 is CASSDTREGDGYTF. CDR3 DNA sequence: TGTGCCAGCAGTGACACCAGGGAAGGGGATGGCTACACCTTC.

The chain's CDR3 is CATSGQGLAPAFF. In DNA form, the CDR3 reads TGTGCCACCAGTGGCCAGGGGTTGGCGCCAGCTTTCTTT. The chain uses TRBV24-1 and TRBJ1-1; D is possibly TRBD1 (6 bases). Deletions cut 5 bases from V and 10 bases from J, with 16 bases between. This CDR3 has 13 residues. Germline-derived CDR1 and CDR2 are KGHDR and SFDVKD.

The chain links TRBV15 to TRBJ1-5, with D hard to call. The CDR3 runs to 18 residues. Germline lookup yields CDR1 LNHNV and CDR2 YYDKDF (reference sequence). Between the trimmed V and J ends, which lost 5 bases and 2 bases, there was a span of 22 bases. The CDR3 loop is CATSGTTPTPRGNQPQHF. The CDR3 region has the DNA TGTGCCACCAGCGGAACGACACCTACCCCGAGGGGCAATCAGCCCCAGCATTTT. Full variable domain (remainder filled in from reference TRBV15 and TRBJ1-5): DAMVIQNPRYQVTQFGKPVTLSCSQTLNHNVMYWYQQKSSQAPKLLFHYYDKDFNNEADTPDNFQSRRPNTSFCFLDIRSPGLGDTAMYLCATSGTTPTPRGNQPQHFGDGTRLSIL.